The 21 T cell receptor beta chains given below trace back to one sample, sequenced in a study of blood T cells in healthy people across ages. Using a J-beta primer mix together with a sample-barcoded 5' primer, a second PCR was run for roughly 6 to 12 cycles. TCRdb redid the calling of the 5' RACE reads with MiXCR, one entry per CDR3 protein. The sample consists of approximately 700,000 distinct CDR3 sequences, 32% of them appearing once. The sample was blood. The receptor source for this set is an elderly woman in good health.

The chain couples TRBV14 to TRBJ2-3, with TRBD2 matching over 7 bases. The ends lost 1 base at V and 5 bases at J; junction bases unmatched: 9. The germline V gene has CDR1 SGHDN and CDR2 FVKESK. The CDR3 is 16 residues long. CDR3 loop: CASSQVVGGPKDTQYF. DNA for the CDR3: TGTGCCAGCAGCCAAGTCGTGGGAGGGCCGAAAGATACGCAGTATTTT.

This clonotype has more than one count but fewer than ten. A junction end diverges from the germline sequence, so it may reflect a read error. The chain is built from TRBV20-1 and TRBJ2-7; D ambiguous. This CDR3 is 13 amino acids long. Germline CDR1 and CDR2: DFQATT and SNEGSKA (reference sequence). CDR3 loop: CSARDRYTYKQYF. The CDR3 DNA follows: TGCAGTGCTAGAGACAGGTATACCTACAAGCAGTACTTC.

Comment on this clonotype: A clone one base away is much larger, so this may be a read error. The J gene is TRBJ1-4, the V gene TRBV7-6; D ambiguous. This CDR3 spans 14 amino acids. Germline CDR1 is SGHVS and CDR2 is FNYEAQ. The CDR3 DNA is TGTGCCGGCAGCTTGGGGTATGCTAGTGAAAAACTGTTTTTT. It encodes CAGSLGYASEKLFF. Supplemented by reference TRBV7-6 and TRBJ1-4, the full variable domain reads GAGVSQSPRYKVTKRGQDVALRCDPISGHVSLYWYRQALGQGPEFLTYFNYEAQQDKSGLPNDRFSAERPEGSISTLTIQRTEQRDSAMYRCAGSLGYASEKLFFGSGTQLSVL.

This clonotype was counted ten times or more. The J gene is TRBJ1-2, the V gene TRBV5-6; no firm D call. The germline V gene has CDR1 SGHDT and CDR2 YYEEEE. V lost 4 bases and J lost 5, with 9 bases in between. The CDR3 sequence is 12 residues long. CDR3 DNA: TGTGCCAGCAGCGGAATGATTTATGGCTACACCTTC. Its translation is CASSGMIYGYTF. The whole variable domain, remainder taken from reference TRBV5-6 and TRBJ1-2, is DAGVTQSPTHLIKTRGQQVTLRCSPKSGHDTVSWYQQALGQGPQFIFQYYEEEERQRGNFPDRFSGHQFPNYSSELNVNALLLGDSALYLCASSGMIYGYTFGSGTRLTVV.

Note on this clonotype: Since a much larger clone is just one base distant, this may be a read error. The gene calls are TRBV6-5 and TRBJ1-5; tentatively, D is TRBD1 (5 bases). CDR3 size: 14 residues. In germline, CDR1 is MNHEY, CDR2 SVGAGI. The CDR3 DNA is TGTGTCAGCAGTTACAGGCAGTACAATCAGCCCCAGCATTTT. It specifies CVSSYRQYNQPQHF.

This clonotype has a count of ten or more. The chain links TRBV7-2 to TRBJ1-5, with D unclear. Germline CDR1 reads SGHTA; CDR2 reads FQGNSA. V was pared by 5 bases and J by 7 bases, with 18 bases between. This CDR3 is 15 amino acids long. The CDR3 nucleotides read TGTGCCAGCAGCCTTAGGTGGCAGGTCGGGCAGCCCCAGCATTTT. It yields the protein CASSLRWQVGQPQHF.

In its sample, this clonotype was seen a few times. A much more abundant neighbour one base away suggests this may be a read error. CDR3: CASSLQGAGANVRTF. Written as DNA, the CDR3 is TGTGCCAGCAGCTTACAGGGGGCTGGGGCCAACGTCCGGACTTTC. This sequence joins TRBV7-9 and TRBJ2-6; TRBD1 matches at 8 bases. The CDR3 sequence is 15 residues long. Germline V gives CDR1 SEHNR, CDR2 FQNEAQ (reference sequence). Looking up the rest from reference TRBV7-9 and TRBJ2-6 gives the full variable domain: DTGVSQNPRHKITKRGQNVTFRCDPISEHNRLYWYRQTLGQGPEFLTYFQNEAQLEKSRLLSDRFSAERPKGSFSTLEIQRTEQGDSAMYLCASSLQGAGANVRTFGAGSRLTVL.

V usage is TRBV5-4 and J usage is TRBJ2-5, with D possibly matching TRBD2 (6 bases). Germline loops: CDR1 SGHNT, CDR2 YYREEE (reference sequence). V was shortened by 4 bases and J by 5 bases, with 18 bases between the two germline ends. The CDR3 extends over 15 amino acids. In nucleotides, the CDR3 is TGTGCCAGCAGCGTGCAACGGGGGACGTGGGAGACCCAGTACTTC. As protein: CASSVQRGTWETQYF. Complete variable domain (other parts from reference TRBV5-4 and TRBJ2-5): ETGVTQSPTHLIKTRGQQVTLRCSSQSGHNTVSWYQQALGQGPQFIFQYYREEENGRGNFPPRFSGLQFPNYSSELNVNALELDDSALYLCASSVQRGTWETQYFGPGTRLLVL.

Here the CDR3 reads CSATGGPSNQPQHF. Written as DNA, the CDR3 is TGCAGTGCTACAGGGGGCCCTAGCAATCAGCCCCAGCATTTT. The chain is built from TRBV20-1 and TRBJ1-5; TRBD1 matches at 8 bases. The CDR3 is 14 residues long. Germline values: CDR1 DFQATT, CDR2 SNEGSKA (reference sequence). Trimming cost V 4 bases and J 0 bases; bases outside gene matches: 2.

The V call is TRBV30, the J call TRBJ1-5, with a possible D match to TRBD1 (5 bases). The germline V and J ends were trimmed by 2 bases and 5 bases, with 16 bases remaining between them. CDR3 size: 15 residues. Germline V CDR1 and CDR2: GTSNPN, SVGIG (reference sequence). The CDR3 is CAWSPLGGMDQPQHF. The CDR3 coding sequence is TGTGCCTGGAGTCCCCTGGGGGGGATGGATCAGCCCCAGCATTTT.

This clonotype was seen repeatedly, ten times or more. The V gene is TRBV29-1, the J gene TRBJ2-5; tentative D call: TRBD2 (6 bases). Germline lookup yields CDR1 SQVTM and CDR2 ANQGSEA. V was pared by 5 bases and J by 6 bases, with 10 bases between. The CDR3 contains 11 residues. CDR3 DNA sequence: TGCAGCGTTTACGGAGGGAAGACCCAGTACTTC. This encodes CSVYGGKTQYF.

This clonotype appeared once. It may be a read error: a sequence one base away is much more abundant. The chain recombines TRBV7-2 with TRBJ1-1; D perhaps matches TRBD1 (5 bases). V was clipped by 2 bases and J by 5 bases, with 18 bases between them. The CDR3 has 16 residues. CDR1 and CDR2 (germline): SGHTA, FQGNSA. The CDR3 DNA is TGTGCCAGCAGCTTATCGCGGTTCGGGGGAGCAACTGAAGCTTTCTTT. Translating gives CASSLSRFGGATEAFF. The complete variable domain, with remaining parts taken from reference TRBV7-2 and TRBJ1-1, reads GAGVSQSPSNKVTEKGKDVELRCDPISGHTALYWYRQSLGQGLEFLIYFQGNSAPDKSGLPSDRFSAERTGGSVSTLTIQRTQQEDSAVYLCASSLSRFGGATEAFFGQGTRLTVV.

This clonotype was observed a single time. Because it lacks the conserved phenylalanine or tryptophan at the end, this CDR3 is likely a read error. The chain carries TRBV12-3 or TRBV12-4 and TRBJ2-7, with D possibly TRBD1 on 6 matching bases. The CDR3 spans 13 residues. The CDR3 region has the DNA TGTGCCAACAGTTTAGCTCGGGACACCGAGCAGTACCTC. This codes for CANSLARDTEQYL.

This clonotype appeared a few times. V gene TRBV7-9 combines with J gene TRBJ2-3; unclear D gene. V shed 4 bases and J shed 10 bases, with 15 bases lying between them. This CDR3 region has 13 residues. Germline V gene sequence: CDR1 SEHNR, CDR2 FQNEAQ (reference sequence). The CDR3 reads CASSSEARSPQYF. CDR3 coding DNA: TGTGCCAGCAGCTCAGAGGCCCGAAGTCCGCAGTATTTT.

This clonotype was seen ten or more times. The chain couples TRBV5-1 to TRBJ2-1; 13 nucleotides match TRBD2. From germline, CDR1 is SGHRS and CDR2 YFSETQ. The trim removed 2 bases at V and 0 bases at J, leaving 8 bases unmatched. The CDR3 runs to 19 residues. As DNA, the CDR3 is TGCGCCAGCAGCTTATCGGGACTAGCGGGGAGAAGCTCCTACAATGAGCAGTTCTTC. Its translation: CASSLSGLAGRSSYNEQFF.

The chain uses TRBV20-1 and TRBJ1-1; tentative D call: TRBD1 (6 bases). The CDR3 sequence is 15 residues long. The germline V gene encodes CDR1 DFQATT and CDR2 SNEGSKA (reference sequence). V was shortened by 5 bases and J by 0 bases, with 16 bases between the two germline ends. The CDR3 loop is CSAHYRDNMNTEAFF. In DNA form, the CDR3 reads TGCAGTGCTCACTACCGGGACAACATGAACACTGAAGCTTTCTTT.

This clonotype was counted a few times. The chain carries TRBV6-1 and TRBJ2-1; D unclear. The V gene lost 7 bases and the J gene lost 10 bases, with 8 bases spanning the gap. Germline V gene lookup returns CDR1 MNHNS and CDR2 SASEGT. CDR3 size: 10 residues. The CDR3 coding sequence is TGTGCCAGCAACTTTTTGGAGCAGTTCTTC. Its protein is CASNFLEQFF.

The sample holds a few counts of this clonotype. This may stem from a read error, because a much larger clone lies one nucleotide away. This chain uses TRBV20-1 with TRBJ2-1, with D maybe TRBD1 (6 bases). The CDR3 covers 16 residues. V lost 0 bases to trimming and J lost 7 bases, with 19 bases between them. Looked up from germline, CDR1 is DFQATT and CDR2 is SNEGSKA (reference sequence). The CDR3 coding sequence is TGCAGTGCTAGAGATGGGGGCAGGTGGAATTTGAATGAGCAGTTCTTC. Translated, it gives CSARDGGRWNLNEQFF.

The V gene is TRBV7-3, the J gene TRBJ1-1; D may be TRBD1 (5 bases). Trimming cost V 5 bases and J 1 base, with 14 bases left between them. Per germline, CDR1 SGHTA and CDR2 FQGTGA. CDR3 length: 15 residues. The CDR3 region has the DNA TGTGCCAGCAGCCCCCTAGGGGCGACGAACACTGAAGCTTTCTTT. Translated: CASSPLGATNTEAFF.

Ten or more counts support this clonotype. This rearrangement joins TRBV6-2 or TRBV6-3 to TRBJ2-1; D is unresolved. The length of the CDR3 is 12 residues. Per the germline V gene, CDR1 is MNHEY and CDR2 is SVGEGT. Trimming removed 5 bases at V and 7 bases at J, with 9 bases between. The CDR3: CASSTPPNEQFF. Written as DNA, the CDR3 is TGTGCCAGCAGTACTCCACCTAATGAGCAGTTCTTC.

The table lists this clonotype with many counts. The CDR3: CACEETQYF. As DNA, the CDR3 is TGTGCCTGCGAGGAGACCCAGTACTTC. The chain joins TRBV7-9 to TRBJ2-5; no clear D gene. Germline CDR1 reads SEHNR; CDR2 reads FQNEAQ (reference sequence). The CDR3 totals 9 residues. Trimming took 11 bases from V and 5 from J, leaving 6 bases between them.